This T cell receptor (beta chain) emerged from a study of human T cells and chemical hapten exposure. Time point defined: patch test 3, about 24 weeks after DPC sensitization. Treatment given: therapeutic diphenylcyclopropenone sensitization with weekly scalp DPC. Per the germline V gene, CDR1 is MNHEY and CDR2 is SVGEGT. The CDR3 contains 18 residues. The V gene lost 2 bases and the J gene lost 2 bases, with 20 bases spanning the gap. TCRdb re-called the RACE reads with MiXCR, one entry per CDR3 protein. The sample has around 200,000 distinct CDR3 sequences, about 25% seen once. The sample in question was whole blood, obtained in connection with sensitization to the hapten diphenylcyclopropenone (DPC). The clonotype was recovered from a woman aged 40-49 years with alopecia areata. Some clones in this sample may be carry-over from other donors' samples. This chain uses TRBV6-2 or TRBV6-3 with TRBJ2-3; D is unclear. CDR3 nucleotides: TGTGCCAGCAGTTACGATTACCGGGCAGGTGCCTACACAGATACGCAGTATTTT. This codes for CASSYDYRAGAYTDTQYF.